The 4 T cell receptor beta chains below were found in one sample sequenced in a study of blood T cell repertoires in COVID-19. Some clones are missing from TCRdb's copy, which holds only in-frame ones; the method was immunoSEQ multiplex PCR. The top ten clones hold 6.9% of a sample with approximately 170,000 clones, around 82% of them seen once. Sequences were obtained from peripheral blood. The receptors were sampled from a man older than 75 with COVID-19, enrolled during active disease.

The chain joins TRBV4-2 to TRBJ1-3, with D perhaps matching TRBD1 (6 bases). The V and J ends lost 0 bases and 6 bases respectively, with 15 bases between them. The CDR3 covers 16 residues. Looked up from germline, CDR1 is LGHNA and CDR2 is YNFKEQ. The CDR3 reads CASSQETGGRLNTIYF. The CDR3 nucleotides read TGTGCCAGCAGCCAAGAAACGGGGGGGCGCTTAAACACCATATATTTT.

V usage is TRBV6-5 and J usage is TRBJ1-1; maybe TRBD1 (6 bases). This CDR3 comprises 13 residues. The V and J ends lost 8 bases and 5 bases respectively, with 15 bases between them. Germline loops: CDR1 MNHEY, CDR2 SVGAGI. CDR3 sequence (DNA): TGTGCCAGCCAACAGGGTCTCGGAACTGAAGCTTTCTTT. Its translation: CASQQGLGTEAFF.

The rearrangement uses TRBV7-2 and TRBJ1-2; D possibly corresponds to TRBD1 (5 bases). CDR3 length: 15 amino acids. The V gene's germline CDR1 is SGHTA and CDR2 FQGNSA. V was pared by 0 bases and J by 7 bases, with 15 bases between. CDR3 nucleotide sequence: TGTGCCAGCAGCTTAGCCCCCGGCTATAGGGGTGGCTACACCTTC. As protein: CASSLAPGYRGGYTF.

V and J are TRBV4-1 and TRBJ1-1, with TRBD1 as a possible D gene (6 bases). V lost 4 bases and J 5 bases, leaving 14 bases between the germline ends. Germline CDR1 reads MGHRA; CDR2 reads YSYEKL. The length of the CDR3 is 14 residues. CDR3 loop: CASSRTGSGTEAFF. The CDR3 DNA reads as TGCGCCAGCAGCCGAACAGGGAGTGGTACTGAAGCTTTCTTT.